This T cell receptor (beta chain) was sequenced for a study of identical twins. Study findings and constraints: Out-of-frame beta sequences exhibited a weaker degree of excess twin sharing.

Template switching (which added a universal primer site) was used, and cDNA carried unique molecular identifiers. TCRdb passed the 5' RACE reads through MiXCR, listing each CDR3 protein once. The profile covers about 300,000 distinct CDR3 sequences, with approximately 13% appearing a single time and 7.2% taken by the ten largest. The V end was cut by 3 bases, the J end by 9 bases, with 21 bases between. CDR1 is SEHNR and CDR2 is FQNEAQ in the germline V gene (reference sequence). The CDR3 covers 16 residues. This clonotype was detected ten times or more. Its antigen is still unknown. This sample also belongs to another study, concerning yellow fever vaccine responses in identical twins.

Sequencing was performed on CD8+ T cells sorted from blood. The gene calls are TRBV7-9 and TRBJ2-1; TRBD1 or TRBD2 may be the D gene (6 bases each). The source is a woman younger than 35 in good health. The CDR3 spells CASSFWGDKQASEQFF. The CDR3, as DNA: TGTGCCAGCAGCTTTTGGGGGGACAAACAAGCGAGTGAGCAGTTCTTC.